This T cell receptor (beta chain) was obtained from a study of cytomegalovirus exposure and HLA in healthy donors. The study, taken as a whole, reports: Per published reports, the classifier diagnosed cytomegalovirus status with high specificity and sensitivity.

Only one count was recorded for this clone. The antigen is unknown. The CDR3 sequence is 15 residues long. The PCR made use of 60 Vbeta and 13 Jbeta primers. Method: immunoSEQ multiplex PCR; TCRdb's copy keeps in-frame clones and lacks some. The data hold roughly 200,000 clones, with 65% to 85% observed a single time. This chain links TRBV21-1 with TRBJ2-7; the D call TRBD1 from the table was never checked on the DNA. TRBV21-1 is recorded as a pseudogene. The sequence was collected from a man between 25 and 39 years old in good health and CMV-seronegative. Source material: PBMCs. This CDR3 reads CASRRTGEKGYEQYF. CDR3 bases: TGTGCCAGCAGAAGGACAGGGGAAAAAGGCTACGAGCAGTACTTC.